Listed here are 23 T cell receptor beta chains from one sample, sequenced in a study of blood T cells in healthy people across ages. A second roughly 6 to 12 cycle PCR used barcoded and J-beta primers. A single record per CDR3 protein comes from TCRdb applying MiXCR to the 5' RACE reads. The sample holds hundreds of thousands of distinct CDR3 sequences, more than 25% seen once. The material sequenced was blood. The source of these receptors is a woman older than 75 in good health.

Details on this clonotype: This may come from a read error, since a much larger clone is one base off. CDR3 region: CASSEWRGVSYNEQYF. CDR3 sequence (DNA): TGCGCCAGCAGTGAGTGGCGGGGGGTCTCCTACAATGAGCAGTACTTC. V gene TRBV10-2 combines with J gene TRBJ2-1; 8 positions match TRBD2. The DNA end favors TRBJ2-7, so the J call may be wrong. The CDR3 has 16 amino acids. CDR1 and CDR2 from the germline V gene are WSHSY and SAAADI.

This clonotype came up many times. The chain recombines TRBV11-2 with TRBJ2-3; the D gene is possibly TRBD1 (5 bases). CDR3 length: 13 amino acids. The V and J ends lost 7 bases and 3 bases respectively, with 11 bases between them. Germline lookup yields CDR1 SGHAT and CDR2 FQNNGV. The CDR3 sequence is CASTEGVTDTQYF. DNA for the CDR3: TGTGCCAGCACCGAAGGGGTTACAGATACGCAGTATTTT.

This clonotype was observed a handful of times. Written as DNA, the CDR3 is TGCAGTGCTAGAGCGGGGAGTACTGAAGCTTTCTTT. Amino acids: CSARAGSTEAFF. The rearrangement uses TRBV20-1 and TRBJ1-1; D ambiguous. Germline CDR1 and CDR2: DFQATT and SNEGSKA (reference sequence). Trimming took 1 base from V and 5 from J, leaving 8 bases between them. The CDR3 has 12 amino acids.

This clonotype was seen only a few times. The rearrangement joins TRBV21-1 to TRBJ1-3. TRBV21-1 is a pseudogene. This CDR3 has 15 residues. CDR3 nucleotides: TGTGCCAGCAGCAATTTCGGAGTAGCTGGAAACACCATATATTTT. This translates into CASSNFGVAGNTIYF.

The table lists this clonotype with many counts. V gene TRBV20-1 combines with J gene TRBJ1-2; tentatively, D is TRBD1 (5 bases). Germline V CDR1 and CDR2: DFQATT, SNEGSKA (reference sequence). V was clipped by 3 bases and J by 4 bases, with 6 bases between them. The CDR3 totals 11 residues. This CDR3 reads CSARGLYGYTF. The DNA for the CDR3 is TGCAGTGCTAGGGGGCTCTATGGCTACACCTTC.

As for this clonotype: A much larger clone is a single base away; this may be a read error. The V gene is TRBV20-1, the J gene TRBJ1-5; 8 nucleotides agree with TRBD1. CDR3 size: 15 residues. Germline loops: CDR1 DFQATT, CDR2 SNEGSKA (reference sequence). The CDR3: CSVRPGQEGNQPQHF. DNA of the CDR3: TGCAGTGTTAGACCGGGACAGGAGGGCAATCAGCCCCAGCATTTT.

This clonotype turned up a few times. The rearrangement joins TRBV7-2 to TRBJ2-2; D remains ambiguous. V was shortened by 5 bases and J by 3 bases, with 22 bases between the two germline ends. The CDR3 covers 18 residues. From germline, CDR1 is SGHTA and CDR2 FQGNSA. CDR3 protein: CASSLNHAWQTHTGELFF. CDR3 coding DNA: TGTGCCAGCAGCCTTAATCACGCTTGGCAGACGCACACCGGGGAGCTGTTTTTT.

This clonotype was observed at least ten times. The chain recombines TRBV15 with TRBJ2-3; D not certain. The CDR3 runs to 16 residues. Per germline, CDR1 LNHNV and CDR2 YYDKDF (reference sequence). Trimming shortened V by 0 bases and J by 1 base, and 11 bases separated the two germline ends. As DNA, the CDR3 is TGTGCCACCAGCAGAGATTTAGGTCTCCGCACAGATACGCAGTATTTT. This sequence encodes CATSRDLGLRTDTQYF.

There are many counts of this clonotype. This chain links TRBV18 with TRBJ1-2; 7 bases line up with TRBD1. Trimming removed 0 bases from V and 7 bases from J; junction bases left unmatched: 5. Germline CDR1 is KGHSH and CDR2 is LQKENI. This CDR3 comprises 14 residues. The CDR3 sequence: CASSPPTGVGGYTF. CDR3 sequence (DNA): TGTGCCAGCTCACCACCAACAGGGGTGGGTGGCTACACCTTC.

The chain couples TRBV12-3 or TRBV12-4 to TRBJ2-3; maybe TRBD2 (5 bases). Trimming removed 6 bases at V and 4 bases at J, with 11 bases between. The CDR3 spans 13 residues. CDR3 DNA: TGTGCCAGCAGGAGGGTGAGAGCAGATACGCAGTATTTT. Its protein is CASRRVRADTQYF.

J is TRBJ2-2 and V is TRBV28; 14 bases match TRBD2. The CDR3 extends over 17 amino acids. CDR1 and CDR2 from the germline V gene are MDHEN and SYDVKM. V shed 7 bases, J shed 4 bases, and the junction held 8 bases outside the gene matches. CDR3 nucleotides: TGTGCCAGCAACCAAGGGGGACTAGCGGGGGTCACCGGGGAGCTGTTTTTT. Amino acids: CASNQGGLAGVTGELFF. The full variable domain, completed using reference TRBV28 and TRBJ2-2, is DVKVTQSSRYLVKRTGEKVFLECVQDMDHENMFWYRQDPGLGLRLIYFSYDVKMKEKGDIPEGYSVSREKKERFSLILESASTNQTSMYLCASNQGGLAGVTGELFFGEGSRLTVL.

This clonotype was observed a handful of times. J is TRBJ1-5 and V is TRBV24-1, with a weak D call TRBD1 (5 bases). The V end lost 4 bases, the J end lost 7 bases, and 13 bases lay between the germline ends. The germline gives CDR1 KGHDR, CDR2 SFDVKD. The CDR3 totals 14 residues. The CDR3 DNA follows: TGTGCCACCAGTGAAACAGGAGTGCGCCAGCCCCAGCATTTT. Translation gives CATSETGVRQPQHF.

As to this clonotype: A much more abundant neighbour one base away suggests this may be a read error. The V call is TRBV7-9, the J call TRBJ2-2; perhaps TRBD1 as D (5 bases). The CDR3 runs 18 residues. V lost 2 bases and J lost 6, with 22 bases in between. Germline values: CDR1 SEHNR, CDR2 FQNEAQ (reference sequence). The chain's CDR3 is CASSLFYRWGLDAGELFF. Written as DNA, the CDR3 is TGTGCCAGCAGCTTATTCTACAGGTGGGGCCTGGACGCCGGGGAGCTGTTTTTT.

This clonotype was recorded at least ten times. This chain uses TRBV11-2 with TRBJ1-2; weak D call: TRBD1 (5 bases). CDR1 and CDR2 (germline): SGHAT, FQNNGV. V dropped 5 bases and J dropped 8 bases, with 15 bases sitting between them. This CDR3 is built from 13 residues. The CDR3 nucleotides are TGTGCCAGCAGCCCCGACCCGACAGTCGGCTACACCTTC. Its translation is CASSPDPTVGYTF.

The table lists this clonotype with a few counts. The rearrangement uses TRBV6-2 or TRBV6-3 and TRBJ2-5, with 12 bases fitting TRBD1. Germline loops: CDR1 MNHEY, CDR2 SVGEGT. CDR3 length: 14 residues. Trimming cost V 6 bases and J 5 bases; bases outside gene matches: 4. CDR3 bases: TGTGCCAGCAGGGGGACAGGGGGCGTGGAGACCCAGTACTTC. Encoded protein: CASRGTGGVETQYF.

This clonotype was observed at least ten times. V usage is TRBV25-1 and J usage is TRBJ1-4; 10 bases line up with TRBD1. The CDR3 covers 14 residues. Germline values: CDR1 MGHDK, CDR2 SYGVNS. V was pared by 1 base and J by 7 bases, with 0 bases of the junction left unmatched. The CDR3 coding sequence is TGTGCCAGCAGTGAATGGACAGGGGGTGAAAAACTGTTTTTT. The encoded protein is CASSEWTGGEKLFF.

The chain has TRBV27 and TRBJ1-5, with 7 bases lining up with TRBD1. J gave up 4 bases and V 3 bases, and 6 bases lay outside the gene matches. The CDR3 has 15 amino acids. Per the germline V gene, CDR1 is MNHEY and CDR2 is SMNVEV (reference sequence). CDR3 sequence: CASSFDREGNQPQHF. CDR3 bases: TGTGCCAGCAGTTTCGACAGGGAGGGGAATCAGCCCCAGCATTTT.

This clonotype was recorded at least ten times. The J gene is TRBJ2-6, the V gene TRBV7-2; tentatively, D is TRBD2 (7 bases). From germline, CDR1 is SGHTA and CDR2 FQGNSA. The CDR3 totals 16 residues. V gave up 8 bases and J gave up 2 bases, with 16 bases separating them. The CDR3 protein is CASGGAGITGANVLTF. In DNA form, the CDR3 reads TGTGCCAGCGGGGGGGCCGGTATCACTGGGGCCAACGTCCTGACTTTC.

This clonotype showed up just once. Germline and junction disagree at one end, which may indicate a read error. The chain recombines TRBV5-1 with TRBJ1-4; D is ambiguous. Looked up from germline, CDR1 is SGHRS and CDR2 is YFSETQ. There are 14 residues in the CDR3. The DNA for the CDR3 is TGCACCAGTACCGAAGGGAGAACTAATGAAAAACTGTTTTTT. It is translated as CTSTEGRTNEKLFF.

The chain employs TRBV3-1 and TRBJ1-4; D is possibly TRBD1 (5 bases). V dropped 4 bases and J dropped 6 bases, with 12 bases sitting between them. The CDR3 contains 14 residues. Germline loops: CDR1 LGHDT, CDR2 YNNKEL (reference sequence). CDR3: CASSPRGNHEKLFF. The CDR3 DNA sequence: TGTGCCAGCAGCCCCCGGGGCAATCATGAAAAACTGTTTTTT.

As to this clonotype: This may come from a read error, since a much larger clone is one base off. The chain is built from TRBV4-2 and TRBJ2-1; 10 nucleotides align to TRBD2. The CDR3 is made up of 16 amino acids. Germline values: CDR1 LGHNA, CDR2 YNFKEQ. This chain's CDR3 is CASSQTAGGLYSEQFF. The CDR3 DNA is TGTGCCAGCAGCCAGACAGCGGGGGGGCTTTACAGTGAGCAGTTCTTC.

A word on this clonotype: At one end, the junction sequence differs from germline, possibly due to a read error. The chain couples TRBV3-1 to TRBJ1-1, with D perhaps matching TRBD1 (6 bases). This CDR3 comprises 15 residues. CDR1 LGHDT and CDR2 YNNKEL come from the germline V gene (reference sequence). In DNA form, the CDR3 reads TGTACCAGCAGCCAAGATCGCAGGGGAATGGCTGAAGCTTTCTTT. It translates to CTSSQDRRGMAEAFF.

In nucleotides, the CDR3 is TGTGCCAGCAGCTTAGCGGCGGGGTGGACGAACACTGAAGCTTTCTTT. Encoded protein: CASSLAAGWTNTEAFF. The chain is built from TRBV7-9 and TRBJ1-1; D gene uncertain. In germline, CDR1 is SEHNR, CDR2 FQNEAQ (reference sequence). CDR3 size: 16 residues. Deletions cut 0 bases from V and 1 base from J, with 12 bases between.